This T cell receptor beta chain comes out of a study of T cell responses to AZD1222 COVID-19 vaccine. General study points: Seropositivity was recorded at baseline in only six AZD1222 recipients. The study sampled repertoires only after the peak T cell response.

The germline V and J ends were trimmed by 7 bases and 3 bases, with 13 bases remaining between them. Germline V gives CDR1 SQVTM, CDR2 ANQGSEA. The CDR3 has 12 residues. As concerns this clone: Its specificity is unknown.

The data were produced by immunoSEQ multiplex PCR, yet TCRdb's version contains in-frame clones alone and is incomplete. Among under 200,000 clones listed, about 90% were seen once. The chain links TRBV29-1 to TRBJ2-7; D unresolved. The sample in question was peripheral blood, obtained 28 days after the second AZD1222 dose. The receptor comes from an adult who received the AZD1222 COVID-19 vaccine. This CDR3 reads CSAGLTSYEQYF. The CDR3 DNA sequence: TGCAGCGCCGGGCTTACGAGCTACGAGCAGTACTTC.